A selection of T cell receptor beta chains follows, all from one sample in a study of blood T cell repertoires in COVID-19. Here immunoSEQ multiplex PCR was the method, and the copy in TCRdb shows in-frame clones only, minus some. This table has roughly 250,000 clones, 80% to 90% appearing once. Sequenced: PBMCs or T cells enriched from blood (not recorded which). All receptors derive from a woman between 45 and 60 years old who had recovered from COVID-19. The CDR3 runs from the conserved cysteine through the conserved F or W. A D gene is named only where the DNA matches it firmly. Only part of the rows carry a size: once, few, many, or a class if the clone is expanded.

CDR3 DNA,CDR3 protein,D gene,J gene,V gene,clone size
TGCAGCGTTGGGGCGGGGGCTGGCGGGGAGCTGTTTTTT,CSVGAGAGGELFF,NA,TRBJ2-2,TRBV29-1,once
TGTGCCAGCAGCAACGGACCGGGACTAGCGACAGATACGCAGTATTTT,CASSNGPGLATDTQYF,TRBD2,TRBJ2-3,TRBV7-6,once
TGTGCCAGCAGCTTACCCCGGTTCTCTGGAAACACCATATATTTT,CASSLPRFSGNTIYF,NA,TRBJ1-3,TRBV7-9,NA
TGTGCCAGCAGTTTTGACAGTGCTAGCACAGATACGCAGTATTTT,CASSFDSASTDTQYF,NA,TRBJ2-3,TRBV27,once
TGTGCCAGCAGCACCGGACTAGCGGGAGTTAGCGGGCAGTTCTTC,CASSTGLAGVSGQFF,TRBD2,TRBJ2-1,TRBV7-9,NA
TGCGCCAGCAGTCGAGCAGGATCTACTGGGGCCAACGTCCTGACTTTC,CASSRAGSTGANVLTF,NA,TRBJ2-6,TRBV10-2,NA
TGTGCCTGGAGTTCTATCAATAGCAATCAGCCCCAGCATTTT,CAWSSINSNQPQHF,NA,TRBJ1-5,TRBV30,NA
TGTGCCAGCAAGGGACAGGCCTACGAGCAGTACTTC,CASKGQAYEQYF,TRBD1,TRBJ2-7,TRBV7-9,NA
TGTGCCTGGAGTGTCGGTTCGGCCCAGCATTTT,CAWSVGSAQHF,NA,TRBJ1-5,TRBV30,NA
TGTGCCAGCAGTTACCAGCGGGATGGATACGAGCAGTACTTC,CASSYQRDGYEQYF,TRBD2,TRBJ2-7,TRBV6-5,NA
TGTGCCACCAGTCGCGGGAGGGCCGGGAGCTCCTACAATGAGCAGTTCTTC,CATSRGRAGSSYNEQFF,TRBD2,TRBJ2-1,TRBV24-1,NA
TGTGCCAGCAGCCGTAAACGAGGCTCCTATAATTCACCCCTCCACTTT,CASSRKRGSYNSPLHF,NA,TRBJ1-6,TRBV27,NA
TGTGCCATCAAAGGCGGAGGCAATGAGCAGTTCTTC,CAIKGGGNEQFF,NA,TRBJ2-1,TRBV10-3,once
TGTGCCAGCAGCGGGAGCACCGGGGAGCTGTTTTTT,CASSGSTGELFF,NA,TRBJ2-2,TRBV5-4,NA
TGTGCCAGCAGCCAAGTTTTACGGACCGGGGAGCTGTTTTTT,CASSQVLRTGELFF,NA,TRBJ2-2,TRBV14,NA
TGTGCCAGCAGCTTACGGGCAGGGCCCCCAGATACGCAGTATTTT,CASSLRAGPPDTQYF,NA,TRBJ2-3,TRBV7-2,NA